This T cell receptor (beta chain) stems from a study of T cell responses to AZD1222 COVID-19 vaccine. Study-level results: At baseline, just five to seven AZD1222 recipients tested seropositive.

As for this clone: Its target is not known.

TCRdb's copy holds only in-frame clones and misses some; the assay was immunoSEQ multiplex PCR. The data hold 85,000 to 95,000 clones, with approximately 89% observed a single time. CDR1 SGHKS and CDR2 YYEKEE come from the germline V gene (reference sequence). The CDR3 is 13 amino acids. Trimming stripped 4 bases from V and 4 bases from J, with 11 bases between. The chain has TRBV5-5 and TRBJ1-2; no firm D call. The source of this sequence is an adult who received the AZD1222 COVID-19 vaccine. This material consisted of peripheral blood, taken 28 days after the second AZD1222 dose. Written as DNA, the CDR3 is TGTGCCAGCAGCGACACCCTCTTCTATGGCTACACCTTC. This gives the protein CASSDTLFYGYTF.